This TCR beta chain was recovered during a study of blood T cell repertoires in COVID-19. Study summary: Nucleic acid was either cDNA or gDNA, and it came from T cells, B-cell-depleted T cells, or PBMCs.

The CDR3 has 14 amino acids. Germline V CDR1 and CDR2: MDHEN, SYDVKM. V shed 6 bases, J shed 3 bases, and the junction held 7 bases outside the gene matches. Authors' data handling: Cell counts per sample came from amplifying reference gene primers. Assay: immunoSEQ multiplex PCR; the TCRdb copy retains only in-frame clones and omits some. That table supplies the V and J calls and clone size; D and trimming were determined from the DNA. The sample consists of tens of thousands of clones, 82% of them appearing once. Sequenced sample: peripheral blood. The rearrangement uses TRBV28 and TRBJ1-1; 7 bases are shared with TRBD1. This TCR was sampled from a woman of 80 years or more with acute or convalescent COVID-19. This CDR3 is CASSLTGRYTEAFF. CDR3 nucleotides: TGTGCCAGCAGCCTGACAGGGCGATACACTGAAGCTTTCTTT.